The 23 T cell receptor beta chains in this list originate from one sample, sequenced in a study of regulatory T cells in long-lasting Graves disease. Building of the TCR beta libraries involved iRepertoire HTBI primers and Arm-PCR of CDR3 regions. One entry per CDR3 protein, called by TCRdb with MiXCR from the multiplex PCR reads. The table includes 300,000 to 400,000 distinct CDR3 sequences, 16% detected once. Documented time point: newly diagnosed GD, antithyroid drugs for less than 3 months. PBMCs provided the RNA from which the TCR library was made. The sample also formed part of further work on T cells in Graves' hyperthyroidism and ophthalmopathy.

The sample was peripheral blood mononuclear cells (PBMCs), taken at new diagnosis, from a patient treated with antithyroid drugs. These receptors came from a middle-aged man with Graves disease.

The rearrangement links TRBV7-9 to TRBJ1-5; TRBD1 agrees at 11 bases. CDR3 length equals 17 residues. CDR1 and CDR2 (germline): SEHNR, FQNEAQ (reference sequence). V lost 4 bases, J lost 3 bases, and 8 bases stayed unmatched. The CDR3 loop reads CASSSTPGQGVNQPQHF. Written as DNA, the CDR3 is TGTGCCAGCAGCTCGACCCCGGGACAGGGGGTCAATCAGCCCCAGCATTTT. Full variable domain (remainder filled in from reference TRBV7-9 and TRBJ1-5): DTGVSQNPRHKITKRGQNVTFRCDPISEHNRLYWYRQTLGQGPEFLTYFQNEAQLEKSRLLSDRFSAERPKGSFSTLEIQRTEQGDSAMYLCASSSTPGQGVNQPQHFGDGTRLSIL.

This clonotype was counted between two and nine times. This sequence joins TRBV6-5 and TRBJ2-4; TRBD1 agrees at 10 bases. J was trimmed by 2 bases and V by 2 bases; bases with no gene match: 21. Germline V CDR1 and CDR2: MNHEY, SVGAGI. The CDR3 loop spans 22 amino acids. The CDR3 bases are TGTGCCAGCAGTTACACCTGGACAGGGGGAAATAAGATGATTGAATCCAAAAACATTCAGTACTTC. It specifies CASSYTWTGGNKMIESKNIQYF.

This clonotype has at least ten counts. The genes are TRBV20-1 and TRBJ1-6; 12 nucleotides agree with TRBD1. The germline gives CDR1 DFQATT, CDR2 SNEGSKA (reference sequence). Trimming removed 0 bases from V and 9 bases from J; junction bases left unmatched: 6. This CDR3 has 16 residues. CDR3 coding DNA: TGCAGTGCTAGAGATCCCGGGACAGGGGGCGGTTCACCCCTCCACTTT. It encodes CSARDPGTGGGSPLHF.

The chain combines TRBV24-1 with TRBJ1-2, with D possibly TRBD1 on 6 matching bases. Germline lookup yields CDR1 KGHDR and CDR2 SFDVKD. The germline V and J ends were trimmed by 1 base and 0 bases, with 20 bases remaining between them. CDR3 size: 19 residues. The CDR3 DNA follows: TGTGCCACCAGTGATTTCTCAGGATCACAGGGACGAGCTAACTATGGCTACACCTTC. This gives the protein CATSDFSGSQGRANYGYTF.

There are a few counts of this clonotype. The chain carries TRBV20-1 and TRBJ1-1, with D maybe TRBD1 (6 bases). Trimming pared 4 bases from V and 1 base from J, leaving 10 bases between. The CDR3 sequence is 13 residues long. Germline V gene lookup returns CDR1 DFQATT and CDR2 SNEGSKA (reference sequence). The chain's CDR3 is CSANGGPNTEAFF. The CDR3 nucleotides read TGCAGTGCTAACGGGGGGCCGAACACTGAAGCTTTCTTT.

This clonotype has a count of ten or more. The limits of the CDR3 on the DNA are not certain, so only TCRdb's listed CDR3 is given. This rearrangement joins TRBV12-3 or TRBV12-4 to TRBJ2-3; the DNA was not compared with TRBD1, the D call given in the table. Counting both end residues, the CDR3 totals 16 amino acids. CDR3 residues: CASNLRATAPADTQYF.

In this sample, this clonotype turned up many times. The V and J genes are TRBV28 and TRBJ1-4; TRBD1 matches at 8 bases. The germline V gene has CDR1 MDHEN and CDR2 SYDVKM. J gave up 5 bases and V 7 bases, and 6 bases lay outside the gene matches. The CDR3 is made up of 14 amino acids. Here the CDR3 reads CASTRDRSNEKLFF. The CDR3 DNA follows: TGTGCCAGCACCCGGGACAGGTCGAATGAAAAACTGTTTTTT.

The V gene is TRBV5-6, the J gene TRBJ2-3, with no clear D. This CDR3 contains 13 residues. Trimming removed 3 bases from V and 4 bases from J, with 9 bases in between. Germline values: CDR1 SGHDT, CDR2 YYEEEE. Here the CDR3 reads CASSSRAADTQYF. The CDR3 DNA follows: TGTGCCAGCAGCTCCAGAGCCGCAGATACGCAGTATTTT.

This clonotype occurred many times. The chain employs TRBV7-2 and TRBJ2-3; no definite D call. V lost 5 bases, J lost 0 bases, and 9 bases lay in between. There are 14 residues in the CDR3. Germline CDR1 SGHTA, CDR2 FQGNSA. The CDR3 protein is CASSPGHSTDTQYF. CDR3 DNA sequence: TGTGCCAGCAGCCCCGGCCATAGCACAGATACGCAGTATTTT.

The gene calls are TRBV7-2 and TRBJ2-3; 7 bases fit TRBD2. V lost 6 bases and J lost 4; bases outside the gene matches: 7. The germline gives CDR1 SGHTA, CDR2 FQGNSA. This CDR3 region has 14 residues. CDR3 in DNA: TGTGCCAGCAGGGGCGGGAGTTACTCAGATACGCAGTATTTT. This encodes CASRGGSYSDTQYF.

This chain links TRBV6-2 or TRBV6-3 with TRBJ2-6; unclear D gene. The CDR3 length is 12 residues. V was trimmed by 10 bases and J by 4 bases, leaving 8 bases between them. Germline CDR1 is MNHEY and CDR2 is SVGEGT. In DNA form, the CDR3 reads TGTGCCATCCAATCCGGGGCCAACGTCCTGACTTTC. Residues: CAIQSGANVLTF.

This clonotype was seen a single time. J is TRBJ1-5 and V is TRBV7-9, with D tentatively TRBD1 (5 bases). Per the germline V gene, CDR1 is SEHNR and CDR2 is FQNEAQ (reference sequence). This CDR3 is 15 amino acids long. The V end lost 5 bases, the J end lost 1 base, and 12 bases lay between the germline ends. CDR3 amino acids: CASSPDRDSNQPQHF. DNA for the CDR3: TGTGCCAGCAGCCCTGACCGGGACAGCAATCAGCCCCAGCATTTT.

Comments on this clonotype: A much more abundant neighbour one base away suggests this may be a read error. CDR3 protein: CASSEASRGGAQHF. CDR3 nucleotide sequence: TGTGCCAGCAGTGAAGCCAGTCGGGGAGGCGCCCAGCATTTT. The genes are TRBV7-9 and TRBJ1-5; no clear D. This CDR3 contains 14 residues. The germline V gene has CDR1 SEHNR and CDR2 FQNEAQ (reference sequence). V was shortened by 6 bases and J by 11 bases, with 20 bases between the two germline ends.

This clonotype was recorded many times. The chain employs TRBV12-3 or TRBV12-4 and TRBJ1-1; unclear D gene. V lost 3 bases and J 2 bases, leaving 10 bases between the germline ends. This CDR3 is built from 14 residues. The CDR3 loop is CASSFRRINTEAFF. DNA for the CDR3: TGTGCCAGCAGTTTCCGACGGATTAACACTGAAGCTTTCTTT.

This sequence joins TRBV5-1 and TRBJ1-2, with no clear D. The germline V gene has CDR1 SGHRS and CDR2 YFSETQ. CDR3 size: 14 residues. V was pared by 4 bases and J by 5 bases, with 15 bases between. The CDR3 nucleotides are TGCGCCAGCAGCCCGGGTCGATTCAAGTATGGCTACACCTTC. Encoded protein: CASSPGRFKYGYTF.

In this sample, this clonotype turned up many times. The chain employs TRBV12-5 and TRBJ2-3; 10 bases align to TRBD2. The CDR3 totals 19 residues. CDR1 LGHNT and CDR2 FRNRAP come from the germline V gene. Trimming at V came to 5 bases and at J to 0 bases, leaving 14 bases not matched to a gene. CDR3 amino acids: CASGRGIAGGAFSTDTQYF. CDR3 sequence (DNA): TGTGCTAGTGGTCGGGGTATAGCGGGGGGCGCGTTTAGCACAGATACGCAGTATTTT.

Worth noting for this clonotype: This could be a read error, since a much larger clone is one nucleotide away. The CDR3 region is CASSQEYDQPQHF. The CDR3 nucleotides are TGTGCCAGCAGCCAAGAATACGATCAGCCCCAGCATTTT. The chain employs TRBV3-1 and TRBJ1-5; D gene ambiguous. From germline, CDR1 is LGHDT and CDR2 YNNKEL (reference sequence). The V and J ends lost 0 bases and 5 bases respectively, with 5 bases between them. CDR3 length: 13 amino acids.

This clonotype has ten or more counts. This chain links TRBV5-1 with TRBJ2-3; 8 nucleotides match TRBD1. V shed 7 bases, J shed 2 bases, and the junction held 3 bases outside the gene matches. Germline values: CDR1 SGHRS, CDR2 YFSETQ. CDR3 size: 13 residues. The CDR3, as DNA: TGCGCCAGCGGGACAGGTCCCACAGATACGCAGTATTTT. Amino acid sequence: CASGTGPTDTQYF.

This clonotype was detected many times. The chain couples TRBV6-2 or TRBV6-3 to TRBJ2-5; D call uncertain. This CDR3 region has 12 residues. V lost 6 bases to trimming and J lost 4 bases, with 9 bases between them. Germline V gene lookup returns CDR1 MNHEY and CDR2 SVGEGT. In nucleotides, the CDR3 is TGTGCCAGCAGCCGTTCCGCAGAGACCCAGTACTTC. The encoded protein is CASSRSAETQYF.

This clonotype was seen only a few times. The V call is TRBV5-4, the J call TRBJ1-4; D is possibly TRBD1 (6 bases). There are 14 residues in the CDR3. The V end lost 4 bases, the J end lost 4 bases, and 11 bases lay between the germline ends. The germline CDR1 and CDR2 sequences are SGHNT and YYREEE (reference sequence). CDR3 nucleotides: TGTGCCAGCAGCGCCAGGGGCGTTAATGAAAAACTGTTTTTT. As protein: CASSARGVNEKLFF.

The CDR3 coding sequence is TGTGCCAGCAGCTCTCGACCAAAAGGACCCACTGAAGCTTTCTTT. The encoded protein is CASSSRPKGPTEAFF. The V and J genes are TRBV6-1 and TRBJ1-1, with no clear D. Looked up from germline, CDR1 is MNHNS and CDR2 is SASEGT. The CDR3 runs to 15 residues. The germline V and J ends were trimmed by 6 bases and 4 bases, with 18 bases remaining between them.

This clonotype was counted between two and nine times. The chain joins TRBV12-3 or TRBV12-4 to TRBJ2-2; D unresolved. V dropped 3 bases and J dropped 4 bases, with 9 bases sitting between them. The CDR3 totals 14 residues. Written as DNA, the CDR3 is TGTGCCAGCAGTTTTCAACAGCTCACCGGGGAGCTGTTTTTT. Protein sequence: CASSFQQLTGELFF.

This clonotype was seen at least ten times. The rearrangement joins TRBV18 to TRBJ1-1, with TRBD1 matching over 8 bases. The CDR3 totals 14 residues. V trimming: 6 bases; J trimming: 4 bases; junction bases outside the gene matches: 7. Germline V gives CDR1 KGHSH, CDR2 LQKENI. The CDR3 coding sequence is TGTGCCAGCTCCTTGACAGGGGTTGGCACTGAAGCTTTCTTT. Residues: CASSLTGVGTEAFF.